This T cell receptor beta chain stems from a study of blood T cell repertoires in COVID-19. Study-level information: The study drew acute and convalescent COVID-19 samples from the United States, Italy and Spain. In each case, the material was cDNA or gDNA derived from T cells, B-cell-depleted T cells, or PBMCs.

Germline CDR1 reads SGHRS; CDR2 reads YFSETQ. This CDR3 comprises 15 residues. Trimming took 0 bases from V and 3 from J; bases not matched to a gene: 2. Only in-frame clones appear in the TCRdb table, and some are missing; sequencing was by immunoSEQ multiplex PCR. The data contain about 240,000 clones, about nine tenths of them singletons. Sequencing was carried out using peripheral blood. The source is a man aged 60 to 69 with acute or convalescent COVID-19. V gene TRBV5-1 combines with J gene TRBJ1-3, with 8 positions matching TRBD1. CDR3 in DNA: TGCGCCAGCAGCTTGGTACAGGGGGATGGAAACACCATATATTTT. Its translation: CASSLVQGDGNTIYF.